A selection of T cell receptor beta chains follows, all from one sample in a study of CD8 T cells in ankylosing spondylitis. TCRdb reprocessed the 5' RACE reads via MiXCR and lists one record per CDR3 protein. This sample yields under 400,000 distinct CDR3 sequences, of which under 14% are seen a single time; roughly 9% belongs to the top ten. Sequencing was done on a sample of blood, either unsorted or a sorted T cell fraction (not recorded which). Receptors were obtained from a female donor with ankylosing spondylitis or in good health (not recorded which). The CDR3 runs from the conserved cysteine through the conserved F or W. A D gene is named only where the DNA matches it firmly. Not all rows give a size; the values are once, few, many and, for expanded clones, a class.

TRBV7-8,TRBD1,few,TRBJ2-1,TGTGCCAGCAGCTTTACCGGGACAGGGGAACATGAGCAGTTCTTC,CASSFTGTGEHEQFF
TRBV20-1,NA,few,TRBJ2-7,TGCAGTGCTAGAGATGCTCCCAAAGGGACCTACGAGCAGTACTTC,CSARDAPKGTYEQYF
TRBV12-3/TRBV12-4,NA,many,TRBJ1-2,TGTGCCAGCAGTTACCACAAACCCTACTATGGCTACACCTTC,CASSYHKPYYGYTF
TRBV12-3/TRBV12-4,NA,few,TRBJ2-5,TGTGCCAGCAGCCCCGTGCGGGGCAGCGAGACCCAGTACTTC,CASSPVRGSETQYF
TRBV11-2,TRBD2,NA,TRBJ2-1,TGTGCCAGCAGCTTCCCGGTCCGACTAGCGGGGTGGAAGAATGAGCAGTTCTTC,CASSFPVRLAGWKNEQFF
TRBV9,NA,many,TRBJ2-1,TGTGCCAGCAGCGCAACAGGGAAGGGTGAGCAGTTCTTC,CASSATGKGEQFF
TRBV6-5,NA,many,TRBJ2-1,TGTGCCAGCAGTTACTCGAATTTCCCTAATGAGCAGTTCTTC,CASSYSNFPNEQFF
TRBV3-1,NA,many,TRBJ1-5,TGTGCCAGCAGCCAAGCAGGGAATCAGCCCCAGCATTTT,CASSQAGNQPQHF
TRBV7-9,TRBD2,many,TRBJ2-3,TGTGCCAGCAGCCCAGAGGGGCGGGGGTCGTTCACAGATACGCAGTATTTT,CASSPEGRGSFTDTQYF
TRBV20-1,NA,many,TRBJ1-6,TGCAGTGCTAGTGGAACAGCGGGGGCTGATTCACCCCTCCACTTT,CSASGTAGADSPLHF
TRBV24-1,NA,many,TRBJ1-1,TGTGCCACCAGTGACAAGAAGCGGACGGAAGGAGACACTGAAGCTTTCTTT,CATSDKKRTEGDTEAFF
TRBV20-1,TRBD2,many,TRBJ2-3,TGCAGTGCTAGACTCCCGGGCCTAGCGGCAGATACGCAGTATTTT,CSARLPGLAADTQYF
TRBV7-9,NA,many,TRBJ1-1,TGTGCCAGCAGCTTGGTGGTGAACACTGAAGCTTTCTTT,CASSLVVNTEAFF
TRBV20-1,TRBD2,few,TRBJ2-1,TGCAGTGCTAGAGATCCCGTCCCTAGCGGGAAATACAATGAGCAGTTCTTC,CSARDPVPSGKYNEQFF
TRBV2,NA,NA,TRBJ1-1,TGTGCCAGCAGTGAAGCGCTGAACACTGAAGCTTTCTTT,CASSEALNTEAFF
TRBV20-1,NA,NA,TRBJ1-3,TGCAGTGCTCCGGACGATGGAAACACCATATATTTT,CSAPDDGNTIYF
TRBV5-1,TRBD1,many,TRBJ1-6,TGCGCCAGCAGCTTGTGGGACAGTAATTCACCCCTCCACTTT,CASSLWDSNSPLHF
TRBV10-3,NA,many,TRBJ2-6,TGTGCCATCAGTGACCCACACATGGACCACTCTGGGGCCAACGTCCTGACTTTC,CAISDPHMDHSGANVLTF
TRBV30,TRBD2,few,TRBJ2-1,TGTGCCTGGACCGGACTAGCGGGAGGGAATGAGCAGTTCTTC,CAWTGLAGGNEQFF
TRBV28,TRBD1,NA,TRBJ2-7,TGTGCCAGCAGACGACAGGGGGATTACTACGAGCAGTACTTC,CASRRQGDYYEQYF
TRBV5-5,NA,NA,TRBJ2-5,TGTGCCAGCAGCTTGGTGTCCACCCAAGAGACCCAGTACTTC,CASSLVSTQETQYF
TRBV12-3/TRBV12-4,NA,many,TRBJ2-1,TGTGCCAGCAGCCCCGGGATCAATGAGCAGTTCTTC,CASSPGINEQFF